The clone carrying this TCR beta chain was detected only a few times. The CDR3 extends over 16 amino acids. Germline values: CDR1 LGHNA, CDR2 YNFKEQ. Trimming removed 1 base from V and 2 bases from J; junction bases left unmatched: 4. This record belongs to a study of T cells after yellow fever vaccination. A universal primer site and UMIs were added as TCR cDNA was made by 5'RACE template switching. TCRdb recomputed calls from the 5' RACE reads with MiXCR, one row per CDR3 protein. The data hold under 200,000 distinct CDR3 sequences, with about 11% observed a single time. The rearrangement uses TRBV4-2 and TRBJ2-5; the match to TRBD2 covers 10 bases. The sample was CD8+ T cells sorted from PBMCs, taken 15 days after the yellow fever booster vaccination. The TCR originated in a man aged 18 to 30 who received the YFV17D yellow fever vaccine. In nucleotides, the CDR3 is TGTGCCAGCAGCCAAGGTAGCGGGGGGTGGCAAGAGACCCAGTACTTC. Amino acid sequence: CASSQGSGGWQETQYF.